A single sample is the source of the 18 T cell receptor beta chains below, sequenced in a study of CXCR3-negative and CXCR3-positive naive CD8 T cells. UMI-tagged TRB cDNA libraries were built via 5' RACE. TCRdb re-called the 5' RACE reads, yielding one record per CDR3 amino acid sequence without DNA. Its listing shows roughly 90,000 distinct CDR3 sequences. Specimen: naive CXCR3- CD8+ T cells from blood. Subset denoted: CD45RO-CCR7+CD27+CD95- naive CD8+ T cells lacking CXCR3 (TNR3-). The origin of the receptors is a human donor in good health. Some clones in this sample may be carry-over from other donors' samples.

The chain joins TRBV29-1 to TRBJ2-2; TCRdb proposes TRBD1, but this gene call is untestable without DNA. Germline CDR1 SQVTM, CDR2 ANQGSEA. CDR3 length: 14 amino acids. CDR3: CSVPTGGNTGELFF.

Here the CDR3 reads CASSFGQNTEAFF. The chain carries TRBV28 and TRBJ1-1; TCRdb gives TRBD1 as the D gene, but with no DNA this cannot be confirmed. The CDR3 consists of 13 residues. Per the germline V gene, CDR1 is MDHEN and CDR2 is SYDVKM.

V and J are TRBV29-1 and TRBJ1-2. Germline CDR1 is SQVTM and CDR2 is ANQGSEA. The CDR3 covers 11 residues. This CDR3 is CSVGSDYGYTF.

The chain couples TRBV20-1 to TRBJ2-7; TCRdb returns TRBD1, unconfirmable since there is no DNA. Germline V gene lookup returns CDR1 DFQATT and CDR2 SNEGSKA (reference sequence). The CDR3 runs 14 residues. The CDR3 spells CSALGQGATYEQYF.

V gene TRBV12-3 or TRBV12-4 combines with J gene TRBJ2-6. The CDR3 has 16 residues. The CDR3 is CASSLVGNSGANVLTF.

V and J are TRBV5-4 and TRBJ1-1; TCRdb proposes TRBD1, but this gene call is untestable without DNA. The CDR3 is 15 amino acids. Looked up from germline, CDR1 is SGHNT and CDR2 is YYREEE (reference sequence). The CDR3 loop is CASSPIGQKNTEAFF.

The chain is built from TRBV5-6 and TRBJ2-7; TCRdb picks TRBD1, but there is no DNA to check that call. Per germline, CDR1 SGHDT and CDR2 YYEEEE. The CDR3 runs to 15 residues. CDR3 region: CASRWSTPGDYEQYF. Combining the CDR3 with reference TRBV5-6 and TRBJ2-7 gives the whole variable domain DAGVTQSPTHLIKTRGQQVTLRCSPKSGHDTVSWYQQALGQGPQFIFQYYEEEERQRGNFPDRFSGHQFPNYSSELNVNALLLGDSALYLCASRWSTPGDYEQYFGPGTRLTVT.

The chain links TRBV29-1 to TRBJ2-2; TCRdb names TRBD1, which stays unverified in the absence of DNA. CDR1 SQVTM and CDR2 ANQGSEA come from the germline V gene. The CDR3 is 12 amino acids. The CDR3 reads CSARTGPGELFF.

J is TRBJ2-2 and V is TRBV29-1. The CDR3 loop spans 12 amino acids. The germline V gene encodes CDR1 SQVTM and CDR2 ANQGSEA. The CDR3 sequence: CTVWLNTGELFF.

The chain carries TRBV9 and TRBJ2-1; as DNA is missing, the TRBD1 call by TCRdb cannot be tested. Germline V gives CDR1 SGDLS, CDR2 YYNGEE. The CDR3 sequence is 14 residues long. CDR3: CASSVTGRYNEQFF.

The chain has TRBV29-1 and TRBJ2-1; absent DNA, TCRdb's TRBD1 call cannot be checked. The CDR3 runs to 19 residues. Germline CDR1 reads SQVTM; CDR2 reads ANQGSEA. The CDR3: CSVDNPWTGGRSSYNEQFF.

The chain uses TRBV28 and TRBJ2-1. Germline V lookup: CDR1 MDHEN, CDR2 SYDVKM. The CDR3 contains 12 residues. This CDR3 reads CASSLEHNEQFF.

J is TRBJ2-7 and V is TRBV12-3 or TRBV12-4; TCRdb returns TRBD1, unconfirmable since there is no DNA. The CDR3 consists of 13 residues. CDR3 amino acids: CASSPPGTYEQYF.

The chain is built from TRBV7-9 and TRBJ1-3; TCRdb's assignment of TRBD1 cannot be checked, as there is no DNA. Germline V gene data show CDR1 as SEHNR and CDR2 as FQNEAQ (reference sequence). This CDR3 is built from 17 residues. CDR3 region: CASSYPTGLLAGNTIYF.

Here the CDR3 reads CASSESRSYMDTEAFF. This chain uses TRBV10-2 with TRBJ1-1. Per germline, CDR1 WSHSY and CDR2 SAAADI. The CDR3 loop spans 16 amino acids.

J is TRBJ2-3 and V is TRBV7-9; TCRdb lists TRBD2, though no DNA is available to test this call. The CDR3 totals 16 residues. Germline V gene lookup returns CDR1 SEHNR and CDR2 FQNEAQ (reference sequence). The CDR3 here is CASSLASSGATDTQYF.

This chain connects TRBV5-1 to TRBJ2-1; TCRdb outputs TRBD2, but without DNA this stays unchecked. The CDR3 sequence is 15 residues long. CDR1 SGHRS and CDR2 YFSETQ come from the germline V gene. This CDR3 reads CASSLLAGAHNEQFF.

The CDR3 sequence is CASSLFRGEGYEQYF. This sequence joins TRBV7-9 and TRBJ2-7; TCRdb indicates TRBD2, and absent DNA this call remains unverified. Germline CDR1 and CDR2: SEHNR and FQNEAQ (reference sequence). This CDR3 contains 15 residues.